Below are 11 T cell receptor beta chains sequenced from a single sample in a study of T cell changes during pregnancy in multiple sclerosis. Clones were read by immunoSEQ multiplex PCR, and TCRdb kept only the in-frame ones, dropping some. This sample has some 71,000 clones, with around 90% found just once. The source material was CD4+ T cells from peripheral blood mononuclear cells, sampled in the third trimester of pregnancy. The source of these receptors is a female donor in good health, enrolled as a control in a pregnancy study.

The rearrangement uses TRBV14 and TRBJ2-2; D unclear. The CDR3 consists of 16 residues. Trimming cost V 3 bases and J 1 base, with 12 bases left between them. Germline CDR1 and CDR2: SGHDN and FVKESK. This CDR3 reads CASSHRQVGNTGELFF. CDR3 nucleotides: TGTGCCAGCAGCCACCGTCAGGTCGGGAACACCGGGGAGCTGTTTTTT. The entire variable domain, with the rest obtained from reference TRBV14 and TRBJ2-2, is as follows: EAGVTQFPSHSVIEKGQTVTLRCDPISGHDNLYWYRRVMGKEIKFLLHFVKESKQDESGMPNNRFLAERTGGTYSTLKVQPAELEDSGVYFCASSHRQVGNTGELFFGEGSRLTVL.

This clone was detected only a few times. The CDR3: CASTGRGNYGYTF. CDR3 in DNA: TGTGCCAGCACCGGAAGGGGGAACTATGGCTACACCTTC. This chain uses TRBV6-5 with TRBJ1-2, with a tentative D call TRBD1 (6 bases). The V end was cut by 7 bases, the J end by 2 bases, with 11 bases between. The CDR3 runs 13 residues. Germline V gives CDR1 MNHEY, CDR2 SVGAGI.

CDR3 sequence (DNA): TGTGCCAGCAGCCCCGGGACTCGTGGAGGGGCCCAGTACTTC. This translates into CASSPGTRGGAQYF. The chain has TRBV9 and TRBJ2-5; possibly TRBD2 for D (6 bases). V shed 4 bases and J shed 9 bases, with 19 bases lying between them. The CDR3 extends over 14 amino acids. Germline CDR1 is SGDLS and CDR2 is YYNGEE.

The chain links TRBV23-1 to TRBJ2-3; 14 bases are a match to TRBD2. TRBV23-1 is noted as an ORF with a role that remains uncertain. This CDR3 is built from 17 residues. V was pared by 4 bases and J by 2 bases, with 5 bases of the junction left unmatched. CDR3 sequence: CASSLGLAGGLTDTQYF. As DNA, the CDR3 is TGCGCCAGCAGTCTAGGACTAGCGGGGGGCCTCACAGATACGCAGTATTTT.

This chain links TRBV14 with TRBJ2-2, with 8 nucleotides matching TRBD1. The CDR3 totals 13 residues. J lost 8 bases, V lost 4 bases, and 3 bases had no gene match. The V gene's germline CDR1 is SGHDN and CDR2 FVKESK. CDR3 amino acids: CASSPRTGGELFF. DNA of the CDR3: TGTGCCAGCAGCCCCCGGACAGGGGGGGAGCTGTTTTTT. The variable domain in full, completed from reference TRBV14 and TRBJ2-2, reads EAGVTQFPSHSVIEKGQTVTLRCDPISGHDNLYWYRRVMGKEIKFLLHFVKESKQDESGMPNNRFLAERTGGTYSTLKVQPAELEDSGVYFCASSPRTGGELFFGEGSRLTVL.

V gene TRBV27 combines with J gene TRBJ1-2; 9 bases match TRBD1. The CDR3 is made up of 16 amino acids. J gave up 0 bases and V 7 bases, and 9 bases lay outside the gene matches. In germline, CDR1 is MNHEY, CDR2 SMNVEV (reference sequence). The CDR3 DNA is TGTGCCAGCAAACCCGGGACAGGGATATCTAACTATGGCTACACCTTC. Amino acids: CASKPGTGISNYGYTF.

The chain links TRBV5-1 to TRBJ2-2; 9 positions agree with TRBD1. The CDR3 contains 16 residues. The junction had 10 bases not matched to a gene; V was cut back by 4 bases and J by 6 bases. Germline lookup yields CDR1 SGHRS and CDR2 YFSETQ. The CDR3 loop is CASSRGQGSYAGELFF. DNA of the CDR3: TGCGCCAGCAGCCGGGGACAGGGAAGTTATGCCGGGGAGCTGTTTTTT.

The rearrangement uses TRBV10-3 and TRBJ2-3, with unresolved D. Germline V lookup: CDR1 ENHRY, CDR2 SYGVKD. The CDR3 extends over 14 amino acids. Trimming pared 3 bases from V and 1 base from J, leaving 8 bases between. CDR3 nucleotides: TGTGCCATCAGTGACTTGGCCCGCACAGATACGCAGTATTTT. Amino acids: CAISDLARTDTQYF.

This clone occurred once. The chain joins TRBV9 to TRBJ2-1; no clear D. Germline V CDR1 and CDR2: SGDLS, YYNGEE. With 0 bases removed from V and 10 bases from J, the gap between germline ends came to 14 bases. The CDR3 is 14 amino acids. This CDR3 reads CASSVVEQSVEQFF. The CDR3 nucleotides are TGTGCCAGCAGCGTAGTGGAACAGTCGGTCGAGCAGTTCTTC.

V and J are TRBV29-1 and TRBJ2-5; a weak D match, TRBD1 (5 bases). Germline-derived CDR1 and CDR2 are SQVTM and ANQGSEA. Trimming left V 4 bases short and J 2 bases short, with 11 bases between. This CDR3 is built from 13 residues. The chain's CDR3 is CSVAPGFQETQYF. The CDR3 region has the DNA TGCAGCGTTGCTCCAGGGTTTCAAGAGACCCAGTACTTC.

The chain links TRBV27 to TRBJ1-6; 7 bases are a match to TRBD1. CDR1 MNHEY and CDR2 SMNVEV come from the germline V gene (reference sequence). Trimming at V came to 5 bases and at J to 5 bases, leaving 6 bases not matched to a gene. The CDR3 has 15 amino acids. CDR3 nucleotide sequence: TGTGCCAGCAGTCCCGACAGGGTGGATAATTCACCCCTCCACTTT. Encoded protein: CASSPDRVDNSPLHF.